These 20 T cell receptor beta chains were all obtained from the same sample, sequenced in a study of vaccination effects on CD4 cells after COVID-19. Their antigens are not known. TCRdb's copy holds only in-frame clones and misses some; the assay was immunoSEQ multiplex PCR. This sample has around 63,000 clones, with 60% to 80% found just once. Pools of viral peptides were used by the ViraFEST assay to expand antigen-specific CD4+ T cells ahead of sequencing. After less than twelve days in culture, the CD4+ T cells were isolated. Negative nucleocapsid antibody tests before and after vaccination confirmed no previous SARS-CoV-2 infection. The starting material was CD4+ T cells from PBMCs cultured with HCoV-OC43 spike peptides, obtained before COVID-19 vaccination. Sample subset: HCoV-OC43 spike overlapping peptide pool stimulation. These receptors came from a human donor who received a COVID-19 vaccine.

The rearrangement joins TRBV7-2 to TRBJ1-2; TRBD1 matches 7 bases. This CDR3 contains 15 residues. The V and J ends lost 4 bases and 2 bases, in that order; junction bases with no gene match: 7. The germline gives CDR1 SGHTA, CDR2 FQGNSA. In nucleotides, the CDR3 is TGTGCCAGCAGCTCAAGACAGGGAAGGAACTATGGCTACACCTTC. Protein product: CASSSRQGRNYGYTF.

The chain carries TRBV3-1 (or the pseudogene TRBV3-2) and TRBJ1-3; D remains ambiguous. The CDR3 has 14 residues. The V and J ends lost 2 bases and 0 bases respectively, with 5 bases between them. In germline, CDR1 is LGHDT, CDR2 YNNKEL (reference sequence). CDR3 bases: TGTGCCAGCAGCCAAAATCCCTCTGGAAACACCATATATTTT. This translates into CASSQNPSGNTIYF.

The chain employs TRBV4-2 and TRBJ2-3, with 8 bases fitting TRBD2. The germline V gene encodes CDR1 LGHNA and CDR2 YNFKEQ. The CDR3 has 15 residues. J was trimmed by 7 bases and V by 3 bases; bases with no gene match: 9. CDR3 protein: CASSHSGTSSYTQYF. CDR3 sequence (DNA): TGTGCCAGCAGCCACTCCGGGACTAGTAGCTATACGCAGTATTTT.

The CDR3 protein is CASSISTAAQYNEQFF. The CDR3 DNA sequence: TGTGCCAGCAGTATATCCACAGCAGCCCAATACAATGAGCAGTTCTTC. The V gene is TRBV6-2 or TRBV6-3, the J gene TRBJ2-1, with no clear D. The germline gives CDR1 MNHEY, CDR2 SVGEGT. Trimming removed 5 bases from V and 4 bases from J, with 18 bases in between. The CDR3 extends over 16 amino acids.

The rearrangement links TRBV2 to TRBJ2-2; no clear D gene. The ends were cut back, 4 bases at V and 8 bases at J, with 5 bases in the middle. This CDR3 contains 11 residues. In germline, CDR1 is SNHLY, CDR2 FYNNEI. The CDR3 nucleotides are TGTGCCAGCAGTGTTTTAGGGGAGCTGTTTTTT. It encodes CASSVLGELFF.

This chain's CDR3 is CARLAKTYNEQFF. In DNA, the CDR3 is TGTGCCAGACTAGCCAAGACCTACAATGAGCAGTTCTTC. The rearrangement uses TRBV6-4 and TRBJ2-1; possibly TRBD2 for D (6 bases). The V gene's germline CDR1 is MRHNA and CDR2 SNTAGT. The CDR3 totals 13 residues. Trimming stripped 9 bases from V and 2 bases from J, with 11 bases between.

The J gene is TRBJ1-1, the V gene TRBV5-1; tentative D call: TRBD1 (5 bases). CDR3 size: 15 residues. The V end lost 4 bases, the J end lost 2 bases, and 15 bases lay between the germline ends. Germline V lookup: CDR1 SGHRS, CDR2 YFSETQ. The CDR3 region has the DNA TGCGCCAGCAGCATGACAGTAGGCACCAACACTGAAGCTTTCTTT. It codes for CASSMTVGTNTEAFF.

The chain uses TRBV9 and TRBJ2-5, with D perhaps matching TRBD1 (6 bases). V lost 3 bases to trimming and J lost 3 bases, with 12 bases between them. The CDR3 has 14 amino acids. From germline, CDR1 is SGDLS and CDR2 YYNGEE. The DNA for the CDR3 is TGTGCCAGCAGCGCGGGACACCCAGAAGAGACCCAGTACTTC. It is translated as CASSAGHPEETQYF.

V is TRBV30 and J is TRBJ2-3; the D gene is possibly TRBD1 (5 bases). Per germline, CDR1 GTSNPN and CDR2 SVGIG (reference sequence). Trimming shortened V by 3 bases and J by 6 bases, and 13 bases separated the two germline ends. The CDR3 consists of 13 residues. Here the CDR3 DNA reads TGTGCCTGGAGGGGGTTGGGGCTTGATACGCAGTATTTT. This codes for CAWRGLGLDTQYF.

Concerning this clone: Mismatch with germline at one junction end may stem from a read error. The CDR3 loop reads CASTSSGGSGHF. For the CDR3, the DNA is TGTGCCAGCACAAGCAGTGGGGGGTCTGGGCATTTT. This sequence joins TRBV2 and TRBJ2-3; possible D gene TRBD2, 6 bases. The CDR3 length is 12 residues. Per germline, CDR1 SNHLY and CDR2 FYNNEI.

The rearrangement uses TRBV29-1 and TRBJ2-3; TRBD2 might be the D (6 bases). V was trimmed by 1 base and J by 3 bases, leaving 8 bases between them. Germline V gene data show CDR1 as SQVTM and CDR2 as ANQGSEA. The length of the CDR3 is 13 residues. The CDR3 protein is CSVEGGRTDTQYF. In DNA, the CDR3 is TGCAGCGTTGAAGGGGGGAGGACAGATACGCAGTATTTT.

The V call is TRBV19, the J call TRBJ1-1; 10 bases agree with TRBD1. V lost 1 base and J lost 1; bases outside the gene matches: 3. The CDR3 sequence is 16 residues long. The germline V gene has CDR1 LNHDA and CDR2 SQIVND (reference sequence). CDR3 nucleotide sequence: TGTGCCAGTAGTATAGCGACAGGGGGCCCGAACACTGAAGCTTTCTTT. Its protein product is CASSIATGGPNTEAFF.

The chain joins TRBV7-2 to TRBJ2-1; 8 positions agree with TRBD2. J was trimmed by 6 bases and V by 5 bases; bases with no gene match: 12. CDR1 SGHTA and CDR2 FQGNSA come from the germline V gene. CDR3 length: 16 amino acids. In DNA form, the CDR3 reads TGTGCCAGCAGCATGACTGTACTAGCGGCCCCCAATGAGCAGTTCTTC. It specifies CASSMTVLAAPNEQFF. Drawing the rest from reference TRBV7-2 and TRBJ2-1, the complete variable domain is GAGVSQSPSNKVTEKGKDVELRCDPISGHTALYWYRQSLGQGLEFLIYFQGNSAPDKSGLPSDRFSAERTGGSVSTLTIQRTQQEDSAVYLCASSMTVLAAPNEQFFGPGTRLTVL.

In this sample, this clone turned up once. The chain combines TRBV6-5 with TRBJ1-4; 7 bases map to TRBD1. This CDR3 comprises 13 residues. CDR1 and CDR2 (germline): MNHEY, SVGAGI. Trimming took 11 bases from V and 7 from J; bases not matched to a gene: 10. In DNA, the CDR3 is TGTGCCGTAGGGGGCATAACAGGTGAAAAACTGTTTTTT. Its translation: CAVGGITGEKLFF.

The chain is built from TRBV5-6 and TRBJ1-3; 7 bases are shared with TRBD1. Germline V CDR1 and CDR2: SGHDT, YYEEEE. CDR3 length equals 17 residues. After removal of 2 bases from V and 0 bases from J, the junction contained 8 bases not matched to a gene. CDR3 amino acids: CASSLPGQKSSGNTIYF. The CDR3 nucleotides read TGTGCCAGCAGCTTACCGGGACAGAAGAGCTCTGGAAACACCATATATTTT. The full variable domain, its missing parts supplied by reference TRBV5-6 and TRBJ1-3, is DAGVTQSPTHLIKTRGQQVTLRCSPKSGHDTVSWYQQALGQGPQFIFQYYEEEERQRGNFPDRFSGHQFPNYSSELNVNALLLGDSALYLCASSLPGQKSSGNTIYFGEGSWLTVV.

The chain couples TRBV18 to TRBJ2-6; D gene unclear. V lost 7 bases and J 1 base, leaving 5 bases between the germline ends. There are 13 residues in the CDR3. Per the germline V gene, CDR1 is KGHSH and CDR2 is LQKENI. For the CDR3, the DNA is TGTGCCAGCTTGGTTTCTGGGGCCAACGTCCTGACTTTC. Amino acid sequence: CASLVSGANVLTF.

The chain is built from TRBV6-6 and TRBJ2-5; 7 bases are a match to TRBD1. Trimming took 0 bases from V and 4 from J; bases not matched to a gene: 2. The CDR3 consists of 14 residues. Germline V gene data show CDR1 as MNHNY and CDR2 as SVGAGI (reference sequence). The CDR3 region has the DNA TGTGCCAGCAGTTACTCGACAGGGTCAGAGACCCAGTACTTC. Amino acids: CASSYSTGSETQYF.

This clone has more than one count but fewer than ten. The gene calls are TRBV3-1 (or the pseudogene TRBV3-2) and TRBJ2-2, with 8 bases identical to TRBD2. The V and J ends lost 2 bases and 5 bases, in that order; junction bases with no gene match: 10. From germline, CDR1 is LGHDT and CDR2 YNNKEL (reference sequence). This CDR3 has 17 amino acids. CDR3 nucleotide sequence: TGTGCCAGCAGCCAAAGGGGGGTCGCGGGGGGAACCGGGGAGCTGTTTTTT. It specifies CASSQRGVAGGTGELFF.

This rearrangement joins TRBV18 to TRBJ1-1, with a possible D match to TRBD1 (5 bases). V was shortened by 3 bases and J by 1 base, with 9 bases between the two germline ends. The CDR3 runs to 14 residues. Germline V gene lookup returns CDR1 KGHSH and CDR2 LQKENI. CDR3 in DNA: TGTGCCAGCTCACCGGGGCGGGAGAACACTGAAGCTTTCTTT. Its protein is CASSPGRENTEAFF.

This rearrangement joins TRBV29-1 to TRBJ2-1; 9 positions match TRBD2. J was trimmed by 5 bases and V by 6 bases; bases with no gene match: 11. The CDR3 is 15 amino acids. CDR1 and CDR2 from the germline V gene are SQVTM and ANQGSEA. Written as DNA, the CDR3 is TGCAGCGTAAAGCGGGGGGCTGGGGTTGACAATGAGCAGTTCTTC. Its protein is CSVKRGAGVDNEQFF.